This T cell receptor beta chain was sequenced during a study of T cells after yellow fever vaccination. Study results and limitations: Some clonotypes, a small share, were shared between CD4 and CD8 compartments. Subsequent booster samples again held most clones from primary vaccination (just under 98% CD4, roughly 88% CD8). Peaking on day 5 versus 15, the secondary response was faster but weaker.

Trimming left V 3 bases short and J 5 bases short, with 14 bases between. CDR1 DFQATT and CDR2 SNEGSKA come from the germline V gene (reference sequence). The CDR3 has 13 amino acids. The table lists this clonotype with many counts. The antigen is undetermined. UMIs were added to TCR cDNA along with a universal primer site when it was made by 5'RACE template switching. TCRdb reprocessed the 5' RACE reads with MiXCR, giving one entry per CDR3 protein. The table records about 310,000 distinct CDR3 sequences, around 3.9% of them present only once. Sequencing was performed on PBMCs, taken on the day of the yellow fever booster vaccination. The chain employs TRBV20-1 and TRBJ2-7; D remains unclear. This clonotype was obtained from a man younger than 30 who received the YFV17D yellow fever vaccine. The CDR3 protein is CSARRPQVHEQYF. The DNA for the CDR3 is TGCAGTGCTAGGCGCCCTCAAGTCCACGAGCAGTACTTC.